This T cell receptor beta chain emerged from a study of blood T cell repertoires in COVID-19 (dated by TCRdb to the early 2020s). The study in broad terms: Samples from collaborators originated in the United States, Italy and Spain and spanned both the acute and convalescent phases of COVID-19. The prospective study material was composed of cDNA or gDNA derived from T cells, B-cell-depleted T cells, or PBMCs. Deeply sampled blood TCRbeta repertoires from subjects exposed to, actively infected with, or recovered from COVID-19 were included in the dataset. The repertoires were made available in a free public database intended to serve as a resource for research on the immune response to SARS-CoV-2. Samples were obtained from the ongoing ImmuneRACE study (first 160 participants) and from about 1,300 subjects provided by 6 global collaborators. Sample metadata almost always included a de-identified subject ID, COVID-19 status, age in years and sex. Where available, HLA class I and class II types were obtained from metadata supplied by the sample provider rather than from assay-based typing.

The paper as a whole reports these results and caveats: The amount of clinical and demographic metadata varied by source and participant and was provided uncurated.

Participants in the prospective study were enrolled through a virtual design, were aged about 18 to 100 years, and lived in roughly 24 United States geographic areas. To assign participants to cohorts, the prospective study relied on clinical history that participants themselves reported in a screening survey and a study questionnaire. Recovered participants in ImmuneRACE Cohort 3 were defined by two consecutive negative NP/OP PCR tests, clearance by a healthcare professional, or resolution of symptoms. In the prospective study, mobile phlebotomists collected whole blood, serum and a nasopharyngeal or oropharyngeal swab from each participant. Prospective study participants could optionally give additional blood draws and questionnaires over a roughly 2-month period. Before DNA extraction, blood samples from the prospective study were shipped at room temperature or frozen. As concerns this clone: What antigen it recognizes has not been identified. No much larger clone exists at a distance of one base, and base qualities are not known.

V is clipped by 2 bases and J by 8 bases, and the sequence between their germline boundaries is 9 bases long. Counted from cysteine to phenylalanine, this CDR3 has 12 amino acids. Here the CDR3 DNA is all that survives: 36 bases in frame from base 1. From a lookup of the germline V gene, CDR1 and CDR2 are MDHEN and SYDVKM. TCRbeta CDR3 regions were amplified from genomic DNA using the immunoSEQ Assay, a bias-controlled multiplex PCR. In the authors' own workflow: The number of nucleated cells in each sample was estimated from the amplification of reference gene primers within the assay. To quantify the absolute abundance of each unique TCRbeta CDR3 rearrangement, sequence reads were collapsed and filtered. For each sample, productive Simpson clonality was calculated by taking the square root of Simpson's diversity index across productive rearrangements. Not all clones reach the TCRdb copy of this immuneACCESS table, which keeps in-frame sequences only. Checked studies attribute under half of the gap to unresolved V genes and leave the rest unexplained. For V, J and clone size, that table is used; D and trimming come from the DNA. In all, the sample holds around 430,000 clones, and 80% to 90% of those were seen once. Around 10% of the sample comes from the top ten.

The origin of this receptor is a woman aged 45-65 years who had recovered from COVID-19. The receptor chain draws on TRBV28 and TRBJ1-2; a weak D assignment points to TRBD1 (6 bases agree). The sample comprised PBMCs or T cells enriched from blood (not recorded which). This receptor has the CDR3 CASSLPGQGYTF. The base sequence is TGTGCCAGCAGTTTACCCGGACAGGGCTACACCTTC.